This T cell receptor (beta chain) appears in the sequencing data of a study of CD8 T cells in Susac syndrome. Sequencing targeted TCR beta in blood CD8+ and CD4+ T cells. Reverse transcription of roughly 0.5 to 1 ug RNA was carried out with random hexamers. A single record per CDR3 protein comes from TCRdb applying MiXCR to the immunoSEQ multiplex PCR reads. This table has roughly 88,000 distinct CDR3 sequences, approximately 96% appearing once. The germline gives CDR1 SNHLY, CDR2 FYNNEI. V lost 2 bases, J lost 2 bases, and 10 bases lay in between. The CDR3 runs to 14 residues. Sample: CD8+ T cells from PBMCs. The V call is TRBV2, the J call TRBJ2-7; D possibly corresponds to TRBD2 (6 bases). This receptor was identified in a human donor with Susac syndrome. The CDR3 here is CASSEFRGTYEQYF. The CDR3 bases are TGTGCCAGCAGTGAATTTCGGGGGACCTACGAGCAGTACTTC.